This T cell receptor (beta chain) is from a study of blood T cell repertoires in COVID-19. Background on the study: Samples of COVID-19 (acute and convalescent) were obtained from the United States, Italy and Spain.

The table came from immunoSEQ multiplex PCR; TCRdb's copy has only in-frame clones and leaves some out. The sample carries about 73,000 clones, about 73% recorded once. This clone was counted between two and nine times. The sample consisted of peripheral blood. The sequence was collected from a man in his sixties with acute or convalescent COVID-19.

The CDR3 DNA sequence: TGTGCCAGTGGCTGGGAGGGAAACACTGAAGCTTTCTTT. Its protein is CASGWEGNTEAFF. J is TRBJ1-1 and V is TRBV19; D uncertain. Trimming cost V 8 bases and J 2 bases, with 12 bases left between them. From germline, CDR1 is LNHDA and CDR2 SQIVND (reference sequence). The CDR3 length is 13 residues.